Given below is one TCR beta chain in context. Antigen: not known. The PCR contained 60 Vbeta and 13 Jbeta primers. Produced via immunoSEQ multiplex PCR; TCRdb's table is partial and in-frame only. The top ten hold 6.5% to 9.5% of the sample, which has around 40,000 clones, around 87% seen once. V dropped 3 bases and J dropped 7 bases, with 8 bases sitting between them. The CDR3 totals 12 residues. Germline V gene sequence: CDR1 MDHEN, CDR2 SYDVKM. The source of the sample is a study of cytomegalovirus exposure and HLA in healthy donors. Study summary: Caucasian-associated ancestry cluster membership applied to approximately 84% of some 400 genotyped donors. Whole-study findings and limits: An analysis that came later showed most CMV-associated TCR beta chains appearing HLA-restricted. Trimming of TCR beta V- and J-genes showed a link, identified in a later analysis, to a missense DCLRE1C variant. The productive fraction for most TCR beta V segments was about 87% or about 30% in an earlier analysis.

The V and J genes are TRBV28 and TRBJ2-3, with D perhaps TRBD1 (6 bases). The clonotype comes from a middle-aged woman in good health and CMV-seropositive. The material sequenced was PBMCs. The CDR3, as DNA: TGTGCCAGCAGTTTTGGACAGAATACGCAGTATTTT. Its protein product is CASSFGQNTQYF.